These 19 T cell receptor beta chains were all obtained from the same sample, sequenced in a study of shared clonotypes between healthy human individuals (dated by TCRdb to 2019 to 2021). CD8 naive samples were obtained by positive selection for CCR7 among CD45RO-negative cells, yielding a CD45RA+CCR7+ population from which TemRA cells were excluded. Library generation was performed with the immunoSEQ multiplex PCR assay. TCRdb carries this immuneACCESS record with in-frame sequences only. Its versions omit some clonotypes, under half of them owing to an unresolved V gene in the studies checked, with the rest unexplained. The sample contains millions of clones, 85% to 95% of them found a single time. Approximately 1.7% of the sample comes from the top ten. Sequenced input: naive CD8+ T cells from PBMCs. The cell subset or site label here, explained by the study, means: CD45RA+CCR7+. All receptors come from a man between 18 and 35 years old in good health. Some clones in this sample may be carry-over from other donors' samples.

In its sample, this clone was seen once. The chain couples TRBV9 to TRBJ2-7; TRBD2 matches 8 bases. This CDR3 region has 16 residues. V lost 2 bases, J lost 5 bases, and 12 bases stayed unmatched. Germline V gives CDR1 SGDLS, CDR2 YYNGEE. The chain's CDR3 is CASSVSEKAGVHEQYF. The DNA of the CDR3 is TGTGCCAGCAGCGTTTCAGAGAAAGCGGGAGTCCACGAGCAGTACTTC.

This clone showed up just a few times. The chain carries TRBV11-2 and TRBJ2-7; D gene uncertain. CDR3 length: 12 amino acids. Trimming removed 5 bases from V and 4 bases from J, with 9 bases in between. Germline V gives CDR1 SGHAT, CDR2 FQNNGV. The DNA for the CDR3 is TGTGCCAGCAGCGCCCGCCGATACGAGCAGTACTTC. Translation: CASSARRYEQYF.

V is TRBV28 and J is TRBJ2-7; D remains ambiguous. V lost 5 bases and J lost 3, with 8 bases in between. The CDR3 covers 12 residues. The V gene's germline CDR1 is MDHEN and CDR2 SYDVKM. Here the CDR3 reads CASSPAVYEQYF. DNA for the CDR3: TGTGCCAGCAGTCCCGCGGTCTACGAGCAGTACTTC.

The chain employs TRBV18 and TRBJ2-5; D possibly corresponds to TRBD1 (5 bases). Between the trimmed V and J ends, which lost 1 base and 0 bases, there was a span of 9 bases. Per germline, CDR1 KGHSH and CDR2 LQKENI. The CDR3 is 15 amino acids. CDR3 loop: CASSPLGPYQETQYF. Here the CDR3 DNA reads TGTGCCAGCTCACCACTGGGGCCCTACCAAGAGACCCAGTACTTC.

This clone was recorded only once. This chain links TRBV7-8 with TRBJ2-7; D may be TRBD2 (5 bases). The CDR3 totals 15 residues. Trimming stripped 4 bases from V and 6 bases from J, with 19 bases between. Germline CDR1 SGHVS, CDR2 FQNEAQ. The CDR3 spells CASSSGNGGAGEQYF. Here the CDR3 DNA reads TGTGCCAGCAGCTCAGGTAATGGAGGAGCCGGCGAGCAGTACTTC.

The gene calls are TRBV2 and TRBJ2-1; D may match TRBD1 or TRBD2 (7 bases each). The CDR3 extends over 14 amino acids. Germline CDR1 is SNHLY and CDR2 is FYNNEI. Deletions cut 3 bases from V and 7 bases from J, with 13 bases between. In nucleotides, the CDR3 is TGTGCCAGCAGTGAGGGGAGGGGGCGAAATGAGCAGTTCTTC. As protein: CASSEGRGRNEQFF.

On this clone itself: Other DNA sequences in the same sample also yield this CDR3. The chain joins TRBV27 to TRBJ1-2; D may be TRBD1 (6 bases). CDR1 and CDR2 from the germline V gene are MNHEY and SMNVEV (reference sequence). This CDR3 has 16 amino acids. The germline V and J ends were trimmed by 6 bases and 2 bases, with 19 bases remaining between them. Written as DNA, the CDR3 is TGTGCCAGCAGCCCGAGCTCCGGACAGCTGAACTATGGCTACACCTTC. Amino acids: CASSPSSGQLNYGYTF.

This chain connects TRBV5-1 to TRBJ1-2, with 7 bases aligning to TRBD1. V shed 5 bases, J shed 6 bases, and the junction held 10 bases outside the gene matches. Germline lookup yields CDR1 SGHRS and CDR2 YFSETQ. The CDR3 loop spans 14 amino acids. The chain's CDR3 is CASRFPGGADGYTF. CDR3 bases: TGCGCCAGCAGATTCCCAGGGGGAGCGGATGGCTACACCTTC.

The sample holds one count of this clone. This rearrangement joins TRBV11-1 to TRBJ2-7; no reliable D call. CDR3 length: 14 residues. Trimming removed 2 bases at V and 2 bases at J, with 10 bases between. Germline V gene lookup returns CDR1 SGHAT and CDR2 FQDESV (reference sequence). CDR3 region: CASSLMGGTYEQYF. The CDR3 DNA is TGTGCCAGCAGCTTAATGGGCGGTACCTACGAGCAGTACTTC.

The chain joins TRBV10-3 to TRBJ2-7; no clear D gene. The V gene's germline CDR1 is ENHRY and CDR2 SYGVKD. V was cut by 0 bases and J by 6 bases, with 18 bases left in between. The CDR3 runs to 16 residues. The CDR3 sequence is CAISESMVGPLGEQYF. As DNA, the CDR3 is TGTGCCATCAGTGAGTCGATGGTGGGTCCCCTCGGCGAGCAGTACTTC.

V usage is TRBV27 and J usage is TRBJ1-1; TRBD1 might be the D (6 bases). This CDR3 spans 18 amino acids. CDR1 and CDR2 (germline): MNHEY, SMNVEV (reference sequence). V was shortened by 1 base and J by 1 base, with 19 bases between the two germline ends. CDR3: CASSLLAVGGVKNTEAFF. The CDR3 nucleotides are TGTGCCAGCAGTTTATTGGCGGTCGGGGGCGTGAAGAACACTGAAGCTTTCTTT.

The rearrangement uses TRBV5-1 and TRBJ2-3; tentatively, D is TRBD1 (5 bases). The CDR3 covers 15 residues. The ends were cut back, 5 bases at V and 1 base at J, with 14 bases in the middle. Germline V gene data show CDR1 as SGHRS and CDR2 as YFSETQ. The CDR3 bases are TGCGCCAGCAGACCAGGGTACGGAGGCACAGATACGCAGTATTTT. It specifies CASRPGYGGTDTQYF.

The chain employs TRBV11-1 and TRBJ1-4, with 7 bases that match TRBD1. J lost 6 bases, V lost 6 bases, and 4 bases had no gene match. Germline CDR1 SGHAT, CDR2 FQDESV (reference sequence). The CDR3 has 13 amino acids. The CDR3 loop is CASRDTGDEKLFF. As DNA, the CDR3 is TGTGCCAGCAGGGATACAGGGGATGAAAAACTGTTTTTT.

About this clone itself: This specimen includes other DNA sequences encoding the same CDR3. The chain recombines TRBV4-1 with TRBJ2-1, with a weak D call TRBD1 (5 bases). CDR1 and CDR2 from the germline V gene are MGHRA and YSYEKL. V gave up 2 bases and J gave up 5 bases, with 10 bases separating them. CDR3 length: 14 amino acids. CDR3 bases: TGCGCCAGCAGCCAAAGGGGCCCCGACAATGAGCAGTTCTTC. It translates to CASSQRGPDNEQFF.

This clone appeared a single time. The chain carries TRBV6-5 and TRBJ2-3; D remains unclear. From germline, CDR1 is MNHEY and CDR2 SVGAGI. Trimming removed 2 bases at V and 6 bases at J, with 12 bases between. CDR3 length: 14 residues. The DNA for the CDR3 is TGTGCCAGCAGTTACGCCTCCCGGGTTGATACGCAGTATTTT. This gives the protein CASSYASRVDTQYF.

V is TRBV11-2 and J is TRBJ2-1; 13 nucleotides match TRBD2. The J segment lost 5 bases and the V segment lost 1 base, leaving 5 bases of the junction unmatched. This CDR3 region has 17 residues. Germline V gene data show CDR1 as SGHAT and CDR2 as FQNNGV. The CDR3 reads CASSLVLAGGPHNEQFF. In nucleotides, the CDR3 is TGTGCCAGCAGCTTAGTACTAGCGGGAGGGCCACACAATGAGCAGTTCTTC.

The chain joins TRBV28 to TRBJ2-5; the match to TRBD1 covers 8 bases. The germline V gene encodes CDR1 MDHEN and CDR2 SYDVKM. With V trimmed by 6 bases and J by 1 base, 7 bases remained unmatched. The CDR3 covers 15 residues. The CDR3 loop is CASRVQGGVQETQYF. The CDR3 DNA follows: TGTGCCAGCAGGGTACAGGGGGGAGTCCAAGAGACCCAGTACTTC.

The chain is built from TRBV30 and TRBJ2-7; 9 positions agree with TRBD2. This CDR3 region has 17 residues. The V segment lost 5 bases and the J segment 5 bases; nucleotides outside the gene matches: 19. Germline V gene sequence: CDR1 GTSNPN, CDR2 SVGIG (reference sequence). The CDR3 protein is CAWSGWLAGISGNEQYF. Written as DNA, the CDR3 is TGTGCCTGGTCTGGATGGCTAGCGGGAATCTCGGGTAACGAGCAGTACTTC.

The chain uses TRBV5-1 and TRBJ1-4, with D perhaps matching TRBD1 (5 bases). The CDR3 extends over 16 amino acids. Germline V gene lookup returns CDR1 SGHRS and CDR2 YFSETQ. The germline V and J ends were trimmed by 0 bases and 4 bases, with 13 bases remaining between them. The CDR3 reads CASSLGWGSDNEKLFF. The CDR3 DNA reads TGCGCCAGCAGCTTGGGTTGGGGGTCAGATAATGAAAAACTGTTTTTT.